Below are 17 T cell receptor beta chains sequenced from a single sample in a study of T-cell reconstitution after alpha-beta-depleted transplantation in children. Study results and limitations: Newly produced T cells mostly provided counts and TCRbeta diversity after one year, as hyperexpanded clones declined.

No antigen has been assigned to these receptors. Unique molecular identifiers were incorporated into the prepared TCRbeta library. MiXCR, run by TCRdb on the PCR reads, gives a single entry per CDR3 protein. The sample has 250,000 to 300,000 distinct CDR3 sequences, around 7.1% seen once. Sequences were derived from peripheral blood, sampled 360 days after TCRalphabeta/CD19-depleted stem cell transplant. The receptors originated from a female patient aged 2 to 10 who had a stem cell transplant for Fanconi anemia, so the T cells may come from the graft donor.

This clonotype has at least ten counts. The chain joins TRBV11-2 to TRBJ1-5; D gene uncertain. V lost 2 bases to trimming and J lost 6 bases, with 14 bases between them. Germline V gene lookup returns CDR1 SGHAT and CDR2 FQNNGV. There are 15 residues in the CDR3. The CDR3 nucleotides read TGTGCCAGCAGCTTATACGGCGGGGAGGCTCAGCCCCAGCATTTT. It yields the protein CASSLYGGEAQPQHF. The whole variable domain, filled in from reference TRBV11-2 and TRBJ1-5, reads EAGVAQSPRYKIIEKRQSVAFWCNPISGHATLYWYQQILGQGPKLLIQFQNNGVVDDSQLPKDRFSAERLKGVDSTLKIQPAKLEDSAVYLCASSLYGGEAQPQHFGDGTRLSIL.

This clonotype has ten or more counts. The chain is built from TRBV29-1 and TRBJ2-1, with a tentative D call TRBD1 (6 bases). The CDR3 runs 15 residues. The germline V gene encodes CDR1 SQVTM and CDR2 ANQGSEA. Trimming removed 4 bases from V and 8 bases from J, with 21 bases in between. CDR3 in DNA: TGCAGCGTTGCCCCTGCTCCAAGGGGGTACGATGAGCAGTTCTTC. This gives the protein CSVAPAPRGYDEQFF.

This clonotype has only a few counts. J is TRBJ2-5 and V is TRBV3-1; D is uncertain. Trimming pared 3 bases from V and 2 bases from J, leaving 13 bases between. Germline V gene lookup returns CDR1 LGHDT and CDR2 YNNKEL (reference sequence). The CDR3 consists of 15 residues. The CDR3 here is CASSQAFGQQETQYF. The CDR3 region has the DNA TGTGCCAGCAGCCAGGCCTTCGGGCAGCAAGAGACCCAGTACTTC.

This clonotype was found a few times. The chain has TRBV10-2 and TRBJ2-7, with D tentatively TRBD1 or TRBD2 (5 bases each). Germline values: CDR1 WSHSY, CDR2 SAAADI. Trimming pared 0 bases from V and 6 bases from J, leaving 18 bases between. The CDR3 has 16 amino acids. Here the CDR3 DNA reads TGCGCCAGCAGTGAGTCTGAGCCCAGGGAAGGGAGCGAGCAGTACTTC. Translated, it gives CASSESEPREGSEQYF.

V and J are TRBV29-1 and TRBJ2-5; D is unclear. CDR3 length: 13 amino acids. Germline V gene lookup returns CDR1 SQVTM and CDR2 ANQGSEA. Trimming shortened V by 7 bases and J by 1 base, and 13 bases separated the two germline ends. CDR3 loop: CSAVHKFQETQYF. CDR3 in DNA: TGCAGCGCAGTCCACAAATTCCAAGAGACCCAGTACTTC.

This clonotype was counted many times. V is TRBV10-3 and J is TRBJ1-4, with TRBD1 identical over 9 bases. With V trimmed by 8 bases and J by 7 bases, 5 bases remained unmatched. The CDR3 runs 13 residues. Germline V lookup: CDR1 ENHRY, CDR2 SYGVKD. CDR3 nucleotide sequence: TGTGCCATCGGCGGGACAGGGAGTGAAAAACTGTTTTTT. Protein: CAIGGTGSEKLFF.

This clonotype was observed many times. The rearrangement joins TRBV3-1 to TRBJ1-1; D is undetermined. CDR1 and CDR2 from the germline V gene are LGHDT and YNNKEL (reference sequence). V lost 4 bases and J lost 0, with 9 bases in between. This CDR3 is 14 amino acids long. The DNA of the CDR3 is TGTGCCAGCAGCCGCGACCCATTGAACACTGAAGCTTTCTTT. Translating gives CASSRDPLNTEAFF.

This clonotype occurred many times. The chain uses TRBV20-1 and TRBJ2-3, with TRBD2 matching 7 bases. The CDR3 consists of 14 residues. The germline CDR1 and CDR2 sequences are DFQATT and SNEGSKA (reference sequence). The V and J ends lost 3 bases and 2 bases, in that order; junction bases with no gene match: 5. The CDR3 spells CSARRGRYTDTQYF. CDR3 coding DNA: TGCAGTGCTAGGCGGGGGAGATACACAGATACGCAGTATTTT.

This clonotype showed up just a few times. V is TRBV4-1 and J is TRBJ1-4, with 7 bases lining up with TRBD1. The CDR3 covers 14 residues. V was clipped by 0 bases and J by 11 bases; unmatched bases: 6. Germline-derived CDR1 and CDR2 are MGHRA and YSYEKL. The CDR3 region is CASSQEALQGKLFF. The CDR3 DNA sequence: TGCGCCAGCAGCCAAGAGGCCTTACAGGGGAAACTGTTTTTT.

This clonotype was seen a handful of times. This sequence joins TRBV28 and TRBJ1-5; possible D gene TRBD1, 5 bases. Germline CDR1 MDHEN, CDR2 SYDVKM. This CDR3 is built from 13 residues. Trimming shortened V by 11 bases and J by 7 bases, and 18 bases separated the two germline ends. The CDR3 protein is CASLEGSGQPQHF. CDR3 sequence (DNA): TGTGCCTCCCTGGAGGGGTCCGGGCAGCCCCAGCATTTT. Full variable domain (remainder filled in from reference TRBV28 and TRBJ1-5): DVKVTQSSRYLVKRTGEKVFLECVQDMDHENMFWYRQDPGLGLRLIYFSYDVKMKEKGDIPEGYSVSREKKERFSLILESASTNQTSMYLCASLEGSGQPQHFGDGTRLSIL.

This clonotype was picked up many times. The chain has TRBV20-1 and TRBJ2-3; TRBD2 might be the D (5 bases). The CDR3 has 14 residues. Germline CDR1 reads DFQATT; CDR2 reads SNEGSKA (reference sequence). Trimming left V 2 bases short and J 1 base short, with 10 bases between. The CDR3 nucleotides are TGCAGTGCTAGAAACGTGCGGGGCACAGATACGCAGTATTTT. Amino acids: CSARNVRGTDTQYF.

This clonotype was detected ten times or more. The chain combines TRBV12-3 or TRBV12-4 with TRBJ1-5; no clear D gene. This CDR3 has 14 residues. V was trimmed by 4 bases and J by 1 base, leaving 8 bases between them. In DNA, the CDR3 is TGTGCCAGCAGTTCCGATAGGAGCAATCAGCCCCAGCATTTT. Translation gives CASSSDRSNQPQHF.

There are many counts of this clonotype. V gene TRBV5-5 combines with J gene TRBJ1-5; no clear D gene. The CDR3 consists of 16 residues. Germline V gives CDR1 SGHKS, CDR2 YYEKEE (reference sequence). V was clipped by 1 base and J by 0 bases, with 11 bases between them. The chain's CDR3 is CASSLKWGNSNQPQHF. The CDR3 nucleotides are TGTGCCAGCAGCTTGAAATGGGGTAATAGCAATCAGCCCCAGCATTTT. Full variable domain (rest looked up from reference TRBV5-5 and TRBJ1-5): DAGVTQSPTHLIKTRGQQVTLRCSPISGHKSVSWYQQVLGQGPQFIFQYYEKEERGRGNFPDRFSARQFPNYSSELNVNALLLGDSALYLCASSLKWGNSNQPQHFGDGTRLSIL.

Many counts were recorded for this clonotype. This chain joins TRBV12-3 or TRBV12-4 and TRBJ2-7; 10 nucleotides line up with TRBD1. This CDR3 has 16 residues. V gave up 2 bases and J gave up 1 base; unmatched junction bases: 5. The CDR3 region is CASSLLWTGGSYEQYF. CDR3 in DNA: TGTGCCAGCAGTTTATTGTGGACAGGGGGGTCCTACGAGCAGTACTTC.

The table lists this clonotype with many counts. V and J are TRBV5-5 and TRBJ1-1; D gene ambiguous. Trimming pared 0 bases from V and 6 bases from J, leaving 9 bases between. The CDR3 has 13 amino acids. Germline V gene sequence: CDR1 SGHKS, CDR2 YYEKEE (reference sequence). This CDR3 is CASSLEPTAEAFF. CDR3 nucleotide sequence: TGTGCCAGCAGCTTGGAACCTACGGCTGAAGCTTTCTTT. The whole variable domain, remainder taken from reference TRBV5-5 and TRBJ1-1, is DAGVTQSPTHLIKTRGQQVTLRCSPISGHKSVSWYQQVLGQGPQFIFQYYEKEERGRGNFPDRFSARQFPNYSSELNVNALLLGDSALYLCASSLEPTAEAFFGQGTRLTVV.

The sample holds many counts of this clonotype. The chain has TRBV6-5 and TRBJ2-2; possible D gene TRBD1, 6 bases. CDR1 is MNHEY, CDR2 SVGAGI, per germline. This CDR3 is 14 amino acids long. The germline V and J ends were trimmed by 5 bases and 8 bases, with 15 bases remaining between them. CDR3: CASSNHRAGGELFF. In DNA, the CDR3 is TGTGCCAGCAGTAACCACAGGGCCGGGGGGGAGCTGTTTTTT.

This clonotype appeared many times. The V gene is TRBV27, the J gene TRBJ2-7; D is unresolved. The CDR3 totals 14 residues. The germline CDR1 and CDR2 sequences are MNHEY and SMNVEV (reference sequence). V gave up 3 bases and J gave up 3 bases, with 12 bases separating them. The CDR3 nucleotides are TGTGCCAGCAGTTTGTATTTTGGCGTCTACGAGCAGTACTTC. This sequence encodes CASSLYFGVYEQYF.